This T cell receptor beta chain was obtained from a study of PD-L1 blockade in urothelial cancer. For the study at large: Patients' prior chemotherapy regimens numbered 0 to 3. Blood drawn 3 weeks (second dose) and 6 weeks after treatment start was analyzed.

Germline loops: CDR1 GTSNPN, CDR2 SVGIG (reference sequence). V lost 2 bases and J 4 bases, leaving 15 bases between the germline ends. The CDR3 extends over 14 amino acids. Spiking each PCR with synthetic TCR analog templates was performed. Assay: immunoSEQ multiplex PCR; the TCRdb copy retains only in-frame clones and omits some. The sample contains 40,000 to 60,000 clones, approximately 80% of which appear only once. Study-level results: More expansion of tumor-associated blood clones, seen at 3 weeks, marked durable-benefit patients.

Stated time point: peripheral blood 6 weeks after treatment start. In the case of this clone: Its specificity is not known.

V gene TRBV30 combines with J gene TRBJ2-7, with D possibly being TRBD1 (6 bases). The material sequenced was PBMCs, taken around atezolizumab (anti-PD-L1) treatment. This receptor was obtained from a man between 65 and 85 years old with urothelial cancer. The CDR3, as DNA: TGTGCCTGGAGTATATCGGGCAGGGGATACGAGCAGTACTTC. Translated, it gives CAWSISGRGYEQYF.